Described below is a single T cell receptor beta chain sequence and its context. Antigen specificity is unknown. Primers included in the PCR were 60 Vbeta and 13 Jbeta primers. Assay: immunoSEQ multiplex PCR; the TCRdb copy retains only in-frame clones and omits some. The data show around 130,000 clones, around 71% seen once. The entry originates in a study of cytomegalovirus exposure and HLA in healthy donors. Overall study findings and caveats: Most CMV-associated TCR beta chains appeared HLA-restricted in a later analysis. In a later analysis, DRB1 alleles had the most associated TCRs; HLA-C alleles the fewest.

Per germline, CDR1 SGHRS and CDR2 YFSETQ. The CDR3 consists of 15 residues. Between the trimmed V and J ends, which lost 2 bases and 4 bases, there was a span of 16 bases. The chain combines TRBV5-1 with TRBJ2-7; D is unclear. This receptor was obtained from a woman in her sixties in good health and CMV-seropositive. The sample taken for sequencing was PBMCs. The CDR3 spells CASSFRVAAGYEQYF. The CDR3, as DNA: TGCGCCAGCAGCTTCCGCGTTGCGGCCGGTTACGAGCAGTACTTC.